This entry lists 6 T cell receptor beta chains sequenced from one sample in a study of T cells after yellow fever vaccination. TCRdb reprocessed the 5' RACE reads with MiXCR, giving one entry per CDR3 protein. This sample yields approximately 340,000 distinct CDR3 sequences, of which roughly 8.7% are seen a single time; 18% belongs to the top ten. Sequencing was performed on PBMCs, taken on the day of the first yellow fever vaccination. Receptors were obtained from a man between 18 and 35 years old who received the YFV17D yellow fever vaccine.

In its sample, this clonotype was seen many times. The chain combines TRBV2 with TRBJ1-6; D gene uncertain. CDR1 and CDR2 from the germline V gene are SNHLY and FYNNEI. The CDR3 is 12 amino acids. The V end lost 11 bases, the J end lost 5 bases, and 10 bases lay between the germline ends. The CDR3: CAGQTDNSPLHF. The CDR3 region has the DNA TGTGCCGGTCAGACGGATAATTCACCCCTCCACTTT.

This clonotype was seen once. The CDR3 loop is CASSLHGTDLLSLSSYEQYF. CDR3 sequence (DNA): TGTGCCAGCAGCTTACATGGGACAGACCTATTATCCCTTAGCTCCTACGAGCAGTACTTC. The genes are TRBV5-6 and TRBJ2-7; 7 bases fit TRBD1. This CDR3 region has 20 residues. Germline CDR1 SGHDT, CDR2 YYEEEE. V gave up 2 bases and J gave up 0 bases; unmatched junction bases: 20.

This sequence joins TRBV28 and TRBJ2-2; D possibly corresponds to TRBD2 (7 bases). Germline values: CDR1 MDHEN, CDR2 SYDVKM. The V end was cut by 6 bases, the J end by 4 bases, with 18 bases between. The CDR3 consists of 16 residues. CDR3 sequence reads: CASRPHLGGRTGELFF. The CDR3 DNA reads as TGTGCCAGCAGACCCCATCTGGGGGGGCGCACCGGGGAGCTGTTTTTT.

This clonotype was recorded a few times. V gene TRBV25-1 combines with J gene TRBJ2-7; 8 bases match TRBD1. CDR1 and CDR2 (germline): MGHDK, SYGVNS. V shed 6 bases and J 6 bases; nucleotides not matched to a gene: 4. This CDR3 region has 12 residues. CDR3 loop: CASSQGAIEQYF. In DNA form, the CDR3 reads TGTGCCAGCAGCCAGGGGGCTATCGAGCAGTACTTC.

The V gene is TRBV5-1, the J gene TRBJ2-3; 11 bases agree with TRBD1. Germline V gene lookup returns CDR1 SGHRS and CDR2 YFSETQ. Trimming at V came to 4 bases and at J to 5 bases, leaving 9 bases not matched to a gene. This CDR3 comprises 16 residues. The CDR3 nucleotides read TGCGCCAGCAGCATGCAACCCGGGACAGGGGGAGATACGCAGTATTTT. Encoded protein: CASSMQPGTGGDTQYF.

In the case of this clonotype: One end of the junction does not line up with germline, which may come from a read error. This chain joins TRBV9 and TRBJ2-1, with TRBD2 as a possible D gene (6 bases). The CDR3 loop spans 14 amino acids. Germline CDR1 reads SGDLS; CDR2 reads YYNGEE. The CDR3 sequence: CACSVAAGSDEQFF. The CDR3 DNA reads TGTGCCTGCAGCGTAGCGGCAGGGAGCGATGAGCAGTTCTTC.